This T cell receptor (beta chain) is drawn from a study of shared clonotypes between healthy human individuals (TCRdb year 2020). In the study overall: A couple of women and a few men aged 18 to 49 years were included in the cohort. Leukapheresis yielded between about 0.94 and 8.9 billion PBMCs per donor. Different laboratories and diverse techniques were used to prepare libraries and sequence TCR repertoires, to increase sequencing depth and limit assay-specific biases. Per donor, three plates each were used for CD4 naive and CD4 memory, two for CD8 naive, and one for CD8 memory. To estimate repertoire size and how much clonotypes are shared between individuals, the study performed deep sequencing of blood TCR repertoires from roughly five healthy adults. The investigation overall reported the following: Incomplete sequencing was indicated by rarefaction of sorted-subset datasets, despite the large sequencing depth. Across four donors, approximately 5% of naive CD4, around 3.3% of naive CD8, about 2.3% of memory CD4, and approximately 0.4% of memory CD8 clonotypes were shared. Clonotypes shared by all four sorted-subset donors showed higher generation probabilities than non-shared clonotypes. Naive subsets generally had larger estimated clonotype richness than memory subsets. Pairwise subsampling led to the expectation that sequencing depth would affect the degree of clonotype sharing among donors. The genetic and exposure-history diversity represented was limited by the small number of donors. Sampling was restricted to blood, and TCR repertoires in tissue are likely to differ from TCR repertoires in blood.

Using the deep immunoSEQ assay, TCR CDR3 regions were amplified from genomic DNA by multiplex PCR. Extracted genomic DNA from each cell subset was spread evenly across all wells of several immunoSEQ 96-well plates, with each plate serving as a replicate. For sorted subsets, around 200 ng genomic DNA, equal to 30,000 or so T cell genomes, was loaded into each replicate PCR. The purified libraries were quantified using a Qubit 3.0 fluorometer, sized with a Bioanalyzer 2100, and then quantified again using the KAPA Library Quantification kit. Every immunoSEQ 96-well plate was sequenced on a dedicated single-read 150-cycle Illumina NextSeq 550 flow cell. On the study's bioinformatics: The immunoSEQ output contained only junctional sequences without quality scores, so filtering could not match that applied to full-length reads. Sequences were annotated with PyIR, a Python wrapper for IgBLAST v1.9, and V/J genes and CDR3 were assigned using IMGT germline references. Reads were filtered out if the reads had weak V/J assignments (E-value above 1e-6), no CDR3, stop codons, out-of-frame junctions, or ambiguous translated residues. V3J clonotypes were defined by identical inferred V gene, J gene, and CDR3 amino acid sequence. To compute the percentage overlap between repertoires, the number of shared unique clonotypes was divided by the size of the smaller repertoire. Repertoire richness was assessed with RTK rarefaction, the Chao1 estimator, and Recon v2.1 estimates of unobserved clonotypes. For all TCRbeta clonotypes obtained by the gDNA method from four donors, generation probabilities were computed with OLGA. TCRdb limited this immuneACCESS table to in-frame rearrangements with V and J called. A share of clones is missing; checked studies link under half to unresolved V genes, and the rest is unexplained. V, J and clone size derive from that table, while D and trimming were established from the DNA sequence. The sample records approximately 840,000 clones, roughly 96% of which are singletons. About 0.25% of the sample lies in the top ten.

The germline V gene (reference sequence) gives CDR1 as GTSNPN and CDR2 as SVGIG. After removal of 2 bases from V and 6 bases from J, the junction retains 5 bases not matched to a gene. There are 13 amino acids in the CDR3, from cysteine to phenylalanine inclusive. CDR3 DNA is the only sequence kept; it has 39 bases, read in frame from the first base. For the CD8 naive samples, CD45RO-negative cells were positively selected for CCR7, yielding a CD45RA+CCR7+ population from which TemRA cells were excluded. The donors were healthy, HIV-negative adults with no recently reported acute infections or vaccinations. Every donor was a Caucasian adult residing in Nashville, Tennessee, USA. After blood collection by leukapheresis, PBMCs were isolated using Ficoll-Histopaque density gradient centrifugation and then cryopreserved in the vapor phase of liquid nitrogen. Purity and quantity of every magnetically sorted T cell population were checked by analytical flow cytometry. Each sorted fraction had its genomic DNA isolated and then quantified by UV absorbance on a Nanodrop 2000c.

Note on this clone: Its recognized antigen is unknown. No base qualities exist here, and no much larger clone lies one base off it. In the same sample, other DNA sequences code for this CDR3.

The chain was built from TRBV30 and TRBJ2-3, and 7 junction bases match TRBD2. The specimen was naive CD8+ T cells sorted from blood. The sample's cell subset or site label is to be understood as: CD45RA+CCR7+. The sequence came from a man aged 30-40 years in good health. The bases are TGTGCCTGGAGTTATGGGAGGGGTGATACGCAGTATTTT. This yields the protein CAWSYGRGDTQYF.